This T cell receptor beta chain was identified during a study of blood T cell repertoires in COVID-19. Study information: Samples came from the United States, Italy and Spain, spanning acute and convalescent COVID-19.

Clinical histories supplied by participants themselves formed the basis of cohort assignment. This CDR3 is built from 14 residues. Germline assignment: CDR1 SGHRS and CDR2 YFSETQ. The ends were cut back, 3 bases at V and 4 bases at J, with 13 bases in the middle. Assay: immunoSEQ multiplex PCR; the TCRdb copy retains only in-frame clones and omits some. The table has about 130,000 clones, about 79% seen once. This clone occurred a few times. Source material: PBMCs or T cells enriched from blood (not recorded which). This clonotype was sampled from a man in his fifties who had recovered from COVID-19. The gene calls are TRBV5-1 and TRBJ1-2; no reliable D call. CDR3 region: CASSSEELSYGYTF. The CDR3, as DNA: TGCGCCAGCAGCTCCGAGGAACTTTCCTATGGCTACACCTTC.